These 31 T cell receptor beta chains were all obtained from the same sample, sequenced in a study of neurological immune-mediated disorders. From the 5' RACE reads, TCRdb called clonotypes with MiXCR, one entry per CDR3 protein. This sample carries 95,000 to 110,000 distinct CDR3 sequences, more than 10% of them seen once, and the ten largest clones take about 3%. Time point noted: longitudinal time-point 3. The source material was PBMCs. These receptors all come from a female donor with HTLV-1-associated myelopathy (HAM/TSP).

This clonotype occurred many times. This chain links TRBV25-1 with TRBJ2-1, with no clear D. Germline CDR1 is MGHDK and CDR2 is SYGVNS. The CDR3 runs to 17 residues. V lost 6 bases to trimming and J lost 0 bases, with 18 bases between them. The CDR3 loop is CASRAMQPTSSYNEQFF. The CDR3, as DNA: TGTGCCAGCAGGGCTATGCAGCCAACCAGCTCCTACAATGAGCAGTTCTTC.

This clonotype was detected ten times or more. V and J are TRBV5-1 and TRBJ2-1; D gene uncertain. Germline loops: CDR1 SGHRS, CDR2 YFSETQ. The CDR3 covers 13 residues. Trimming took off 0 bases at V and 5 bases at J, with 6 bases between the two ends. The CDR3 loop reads CASSLALDNEQFF. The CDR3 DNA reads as TGCGCCAGCAGCTTGGCCCTTGACAATGAGCAGTTCTTC.

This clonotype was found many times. CDR3 sequence (DNA): TGTGCCAGCAGCCAAGAGGGTCGAGCGCTGAATGAGCAGTTCTTC. Its translation: CASSQEGRALNEQFF. The chain combines TRBV7-2 with TRBJ2-1; D perhaps matches TRBD2 (5 bases). The V and J ends lost 5 bases and 7 bases respectively, with 18 bases between them. The CDR3 is 15 amino acids. Germline-derived CDR1 and CDR2 are SGHTA and FQGNSA.

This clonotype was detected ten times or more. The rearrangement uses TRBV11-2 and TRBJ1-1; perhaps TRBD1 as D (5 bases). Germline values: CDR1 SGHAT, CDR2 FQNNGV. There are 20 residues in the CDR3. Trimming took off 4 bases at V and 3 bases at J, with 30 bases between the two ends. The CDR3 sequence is CASSSRDEGRCRGADTEAFF. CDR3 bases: TGTGCCAGCAGCTCCAGGGACGAAGGGCGGTGCCGAGGAGCCGACACTGAAGCTTTCTTT.

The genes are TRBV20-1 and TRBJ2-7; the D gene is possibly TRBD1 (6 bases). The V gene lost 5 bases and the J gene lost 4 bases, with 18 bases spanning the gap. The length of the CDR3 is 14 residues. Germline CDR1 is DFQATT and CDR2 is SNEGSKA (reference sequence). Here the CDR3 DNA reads TGCAGTGCTCGGCCGGGCCGGACAGTATACGAGCAGTACTTC. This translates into CSARPGRTVYEQYF.

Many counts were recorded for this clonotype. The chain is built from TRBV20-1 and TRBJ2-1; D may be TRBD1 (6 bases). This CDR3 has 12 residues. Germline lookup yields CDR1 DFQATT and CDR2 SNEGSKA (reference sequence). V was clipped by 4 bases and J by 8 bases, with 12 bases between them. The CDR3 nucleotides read TGCAGTGCTACAGGGGTGGTCTATGAGCAGTTCTTC. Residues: CSATGVVYEQFF.

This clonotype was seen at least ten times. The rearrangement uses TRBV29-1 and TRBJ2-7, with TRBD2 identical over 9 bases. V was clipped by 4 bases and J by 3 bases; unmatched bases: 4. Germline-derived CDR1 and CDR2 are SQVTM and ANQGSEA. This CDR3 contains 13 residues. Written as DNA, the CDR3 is TGCAGCGTTGGACTAGCGGAATACTACGAGCAGTACTTC. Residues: CSVGLAEYYEQYF.

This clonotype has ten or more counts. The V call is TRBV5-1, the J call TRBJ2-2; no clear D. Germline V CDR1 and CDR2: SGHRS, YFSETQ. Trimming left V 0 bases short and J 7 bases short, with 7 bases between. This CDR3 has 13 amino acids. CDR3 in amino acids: CASSLEVSGELFF. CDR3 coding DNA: TGCGCCAGCAGCTTGGAGGTCAGCGGGGAGCTGTTTTTT. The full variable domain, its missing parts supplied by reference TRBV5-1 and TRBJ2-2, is KAGVTQTPRYLIKTRGQQVTLSCSPISGHRSVSWYQQTPGQGLQFLFEYFSETQRNKGNFPGRFSGRQFSNSRSEMNVSTLELGDSALYLCASSLEVSGELFFGEGSRLTVL.

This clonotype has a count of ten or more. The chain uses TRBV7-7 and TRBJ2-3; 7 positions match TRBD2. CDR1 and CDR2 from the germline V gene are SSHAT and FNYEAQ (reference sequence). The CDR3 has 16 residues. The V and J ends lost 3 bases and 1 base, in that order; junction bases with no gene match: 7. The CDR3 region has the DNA TGTGCCAGCAGCTTGGGACTACCTCGAGGCACAGATACGCAGTATTTT. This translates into CASSLGLPRGTDTQYF.

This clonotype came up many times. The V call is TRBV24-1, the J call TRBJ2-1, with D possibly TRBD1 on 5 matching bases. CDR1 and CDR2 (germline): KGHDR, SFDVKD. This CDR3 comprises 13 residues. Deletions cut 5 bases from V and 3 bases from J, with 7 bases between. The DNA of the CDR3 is TGTGCCACCAGTGTGGACAACTACAATGAGCAGTTCTTC. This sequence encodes CATSVDNYNEQFF.

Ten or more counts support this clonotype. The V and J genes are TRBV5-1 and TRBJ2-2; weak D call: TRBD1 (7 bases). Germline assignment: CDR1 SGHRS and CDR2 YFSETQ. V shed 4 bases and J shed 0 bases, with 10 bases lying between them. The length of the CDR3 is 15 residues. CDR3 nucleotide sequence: TGCGCCAGCAGCGCGGGACAGCCGAACACCGGGGAGCTGTTTTTT. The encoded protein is CASSAGQPNTGELFF.

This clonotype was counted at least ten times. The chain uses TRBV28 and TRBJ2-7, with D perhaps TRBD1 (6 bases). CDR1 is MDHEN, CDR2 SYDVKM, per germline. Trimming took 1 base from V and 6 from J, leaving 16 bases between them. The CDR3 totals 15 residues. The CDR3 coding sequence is TGTGCCAGCAGTTTATTGGGGCAGGGGATGCTCGAGCAGTACTTC. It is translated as CASSLLGQGMLEQYF.

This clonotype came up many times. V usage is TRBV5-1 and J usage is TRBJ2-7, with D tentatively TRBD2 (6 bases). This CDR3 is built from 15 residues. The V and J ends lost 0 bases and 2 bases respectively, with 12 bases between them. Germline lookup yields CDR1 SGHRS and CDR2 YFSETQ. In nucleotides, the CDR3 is TGCGCCAGCAGCTTGGAATCGGGGGTGCCCTACGAGCAGTACTTC. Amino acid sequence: CASSLESGVPYEQYF.

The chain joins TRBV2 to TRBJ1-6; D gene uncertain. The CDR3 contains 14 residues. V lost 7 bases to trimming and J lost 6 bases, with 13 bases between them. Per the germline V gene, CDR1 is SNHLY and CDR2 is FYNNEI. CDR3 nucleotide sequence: TGTGCCAGCAATCCGAGGCAGGTTAATTCACCCCTCCACTTT. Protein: CASNPRQVNSPLHF.

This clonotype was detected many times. The CDR3 reads CASSVDRGRVLYEQYF. The DNA for the CDR3 is TGCGCCAGCAGCGTAGACAGGGGGCGAGTACTCTACGAGCAGTACTTC. The V gene is TRBV5-1, the J gene TRBJ2-7; 10 bases line up with TRBD1. The ends lost 4 bases at V and 3 bases at J; junction bases unmatched: 10. Germline-derived CDR1 and CDR2 are SGHRS and YFSETQ. There are 16 residues in the CDR3.

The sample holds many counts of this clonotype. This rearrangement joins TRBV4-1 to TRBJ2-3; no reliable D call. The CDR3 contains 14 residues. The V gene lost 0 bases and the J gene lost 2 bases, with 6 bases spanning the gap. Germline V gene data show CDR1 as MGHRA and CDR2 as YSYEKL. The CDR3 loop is CASSQELPTDTQYF. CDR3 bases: TGCGCCAGCAGCCAAGAACTTCCCACAGATACGCAGTATTTT.

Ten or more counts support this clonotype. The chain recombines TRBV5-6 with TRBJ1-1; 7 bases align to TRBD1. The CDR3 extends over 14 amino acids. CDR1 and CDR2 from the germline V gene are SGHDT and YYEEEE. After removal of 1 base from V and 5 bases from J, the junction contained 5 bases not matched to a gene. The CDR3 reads CASSLPQGGTEAFF. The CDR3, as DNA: TGTGCCAGCAGCTTGCCCCAGGGGGGTACTGAAGCTTTCTTT.

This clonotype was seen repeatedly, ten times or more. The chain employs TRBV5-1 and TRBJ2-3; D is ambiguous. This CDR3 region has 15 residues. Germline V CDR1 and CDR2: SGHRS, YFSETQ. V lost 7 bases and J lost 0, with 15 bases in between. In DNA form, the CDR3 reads TGCGCCAGCTCCCCGGCCGGAACTAGCACAGATACGCAGTATTTT. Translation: CASSPAGTSTDTQYF.

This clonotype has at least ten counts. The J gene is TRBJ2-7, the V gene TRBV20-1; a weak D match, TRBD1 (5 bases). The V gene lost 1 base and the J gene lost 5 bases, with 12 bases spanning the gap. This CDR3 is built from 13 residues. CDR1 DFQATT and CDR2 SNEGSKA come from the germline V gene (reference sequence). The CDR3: CSARVGPGNEQYF. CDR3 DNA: TGCAGTGCTAGAGTCGGTCCAGGGAACGAGCAGTACTTC.

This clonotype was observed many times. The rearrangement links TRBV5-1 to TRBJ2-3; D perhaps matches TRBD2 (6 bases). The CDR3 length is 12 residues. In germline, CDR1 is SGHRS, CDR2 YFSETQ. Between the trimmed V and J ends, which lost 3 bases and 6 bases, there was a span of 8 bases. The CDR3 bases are TGCGCCAGCAGCTGGGGGGTGGATACGCAGTATTTT. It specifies CASSWGVDTQYF.

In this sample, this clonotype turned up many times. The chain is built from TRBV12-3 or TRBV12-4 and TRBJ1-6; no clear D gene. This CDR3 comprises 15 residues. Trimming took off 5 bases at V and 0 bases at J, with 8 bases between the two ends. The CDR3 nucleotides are TGTGCCAGCAGTCGGAGAAGCTCCTATAATTCACCCCTCCACTTT. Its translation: CASSRRSSYNSPLHF.

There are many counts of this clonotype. The CDR3 DNA reads as TGCAGTGCTAGAGATCTTAGAAGACAGGGGGGTGAGAGTGAGCAGTTCTTC. It yields the protein CSARDLRRQGGESEQFF. The chain carries TRBV20-1 and TRBJ2-1, with TRBD1 identical over 9 bases. The V segment lost 0 bases and the J segment 9 bases; nucleotides outside the gene matches: 15. CDR3 length: 17 amino acids. Germline CDR1 DFQATT, CDR2 SNEGSKA (reference sequence).

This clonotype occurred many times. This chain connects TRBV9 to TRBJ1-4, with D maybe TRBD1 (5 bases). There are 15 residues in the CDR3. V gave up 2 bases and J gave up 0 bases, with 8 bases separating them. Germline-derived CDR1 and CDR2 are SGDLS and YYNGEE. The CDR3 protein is CASSVTGATNEKLFF. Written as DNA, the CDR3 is TGTGCCAGCAGCGTGACGGGGGCAACTAATGAAAAACTGTTTTTT.

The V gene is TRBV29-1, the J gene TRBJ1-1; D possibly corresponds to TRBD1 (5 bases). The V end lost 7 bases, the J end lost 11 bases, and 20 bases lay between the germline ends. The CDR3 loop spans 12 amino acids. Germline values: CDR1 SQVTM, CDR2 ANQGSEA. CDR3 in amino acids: CSDTYQGGYAFF. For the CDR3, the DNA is TGCAGCGATACGTATCAGGGTGGTTATGCTTTCTTT.

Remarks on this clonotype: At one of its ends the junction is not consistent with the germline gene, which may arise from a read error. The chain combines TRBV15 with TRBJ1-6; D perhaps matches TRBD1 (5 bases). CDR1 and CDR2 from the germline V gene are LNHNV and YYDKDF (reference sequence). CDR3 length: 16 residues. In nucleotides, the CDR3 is TGTGCCACCAGCAGAGATCGGGGCCGCGGGTGTTCACCCCTCCAATTT. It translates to CATSRDRGRGCSPLQF.

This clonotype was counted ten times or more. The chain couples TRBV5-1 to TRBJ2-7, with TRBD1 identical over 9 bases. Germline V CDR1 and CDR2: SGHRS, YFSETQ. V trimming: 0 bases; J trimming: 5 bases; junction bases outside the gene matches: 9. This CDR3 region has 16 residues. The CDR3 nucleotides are TGCGCCAGCAGCTTGGTTGGGTTGGGACAGGGCAACGAGCAGTACTTC. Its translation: CASSLVGLGQGNEQYF.

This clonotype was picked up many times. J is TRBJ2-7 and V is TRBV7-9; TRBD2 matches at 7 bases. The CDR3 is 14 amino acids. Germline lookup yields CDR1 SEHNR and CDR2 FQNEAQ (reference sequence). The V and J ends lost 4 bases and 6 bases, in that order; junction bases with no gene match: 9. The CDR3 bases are TGTGCCAGCAGCTCATCATGGGAGGGGCGCGAGCAGTACTTC. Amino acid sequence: CASSSSWEGREQYF.

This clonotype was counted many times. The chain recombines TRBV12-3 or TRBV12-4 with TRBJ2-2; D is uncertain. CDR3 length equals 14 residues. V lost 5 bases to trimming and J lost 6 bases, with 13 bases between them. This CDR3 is CASSPRPWAGELFF. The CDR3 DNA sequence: TGTGCCAGCAGTCCTCGCCCGTGGGCCGGGGAGCTGTTTTTT.

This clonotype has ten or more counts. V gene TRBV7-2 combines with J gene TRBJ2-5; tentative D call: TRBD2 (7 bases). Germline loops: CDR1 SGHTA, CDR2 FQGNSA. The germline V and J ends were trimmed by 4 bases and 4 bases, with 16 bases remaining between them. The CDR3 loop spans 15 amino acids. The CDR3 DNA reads TGTGCCAGCAGCTCACAGAGAGGGGGGGGAGAGACCCAGTACTTC. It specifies CASSSQRGGGETQYF.

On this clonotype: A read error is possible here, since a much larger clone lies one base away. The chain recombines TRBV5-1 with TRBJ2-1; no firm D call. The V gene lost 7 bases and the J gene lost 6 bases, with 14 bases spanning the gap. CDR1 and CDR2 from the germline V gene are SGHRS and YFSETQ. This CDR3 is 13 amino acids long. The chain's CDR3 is CASSRTHRNEQFF. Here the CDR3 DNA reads TGCGCCAGCTCAAGAACCCACCGCAATGAGCAGTTCTTC. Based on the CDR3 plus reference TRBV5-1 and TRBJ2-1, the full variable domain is KAGVTQTPRYLIKTRGQQVTLSCSPISGHRSVSWYQQTPGQGLQFLFEYFSETQRNKGNFPGRFSGRQFSNSRSEMNVSTLELGDSALYLCASSRTHRNEQFFGPGTRLTVL.

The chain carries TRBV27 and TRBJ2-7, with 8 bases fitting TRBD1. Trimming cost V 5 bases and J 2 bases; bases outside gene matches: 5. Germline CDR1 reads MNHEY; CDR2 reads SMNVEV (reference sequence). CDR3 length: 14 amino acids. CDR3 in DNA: TGTGCCAGCAGTGCATCGACAGGGGCCTACGAGCAGTACTTC. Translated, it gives CASSASTGAYEQYF.